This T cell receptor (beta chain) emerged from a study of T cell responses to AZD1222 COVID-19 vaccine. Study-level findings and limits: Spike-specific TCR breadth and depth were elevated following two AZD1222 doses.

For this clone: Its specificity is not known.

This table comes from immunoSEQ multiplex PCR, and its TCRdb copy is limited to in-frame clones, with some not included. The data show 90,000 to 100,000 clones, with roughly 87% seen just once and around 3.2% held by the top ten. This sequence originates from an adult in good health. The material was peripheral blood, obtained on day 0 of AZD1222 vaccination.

CDR3 bases: TGTGCCAGCTGCGGGGGGGACTCTGGAAACACCATATATTTT. Protein sequence: CASCGGDSGNTIYF. The chain joins TRBV19 to TRBJ1-3; D perhaps matches TRBD1 (5 bases). This CDR3 region has 14 residues. V lost 9 bases to trimming and J lost 0 bases, with 12 bases between them. Germline V CDR1 and CDR2: LNHDA, SQIVND (reference sequence).